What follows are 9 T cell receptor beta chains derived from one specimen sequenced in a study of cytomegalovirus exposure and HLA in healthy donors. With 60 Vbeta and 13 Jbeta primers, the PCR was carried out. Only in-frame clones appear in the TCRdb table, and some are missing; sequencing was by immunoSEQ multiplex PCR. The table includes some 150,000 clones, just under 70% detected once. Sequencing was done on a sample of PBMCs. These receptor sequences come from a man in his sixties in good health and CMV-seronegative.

CDR3 sequence: CASSLDPGGIQETQYF. DNA of the CDR3: TGTGCCAGCAGCTTAGACCCGGGAGGGATACAAGAGACCCAGTACTTC. The gene calls are TRBV7-2 and TRBJ2-5; 8 nucleotides match TRBD2. The V and J ends lost 1 base and 2 bases, in that order; junction bases with no gene match: 6. Germline CDR1 and CDR2: SGHTA and FQGNSA. This CDR3 spans 16 amino acids. The full variable domain, completed using reference TRBV7-2 and TRBJ2-5, is GAGVSQSPSNKVTEKGKDVELRCDPISGHTALYWYRQSLGQGLEFLIYFQGNSAPDKSGLPSDRFSAERTGGSVSTLTIQRTQQEDSAVYLCASSLDPGGIQETQYFGPGTRLLVL.

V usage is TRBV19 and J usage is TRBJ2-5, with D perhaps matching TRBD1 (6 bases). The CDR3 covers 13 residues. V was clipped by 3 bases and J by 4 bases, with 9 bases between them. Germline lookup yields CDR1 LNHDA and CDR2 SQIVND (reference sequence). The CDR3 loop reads CASSIAGAETQYF. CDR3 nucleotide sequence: TGTGCCAGTAGTATCGCAGGGGCAGAGACCCAGTACTTC.

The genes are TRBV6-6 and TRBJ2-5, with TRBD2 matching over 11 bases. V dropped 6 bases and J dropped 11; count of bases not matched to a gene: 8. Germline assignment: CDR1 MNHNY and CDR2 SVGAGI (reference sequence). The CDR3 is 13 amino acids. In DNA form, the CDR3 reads TGTGCCAGCAGCCCGGGACTAGCGGCAGAGCAGTACTTC. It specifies CASSPGLAAEQYF.

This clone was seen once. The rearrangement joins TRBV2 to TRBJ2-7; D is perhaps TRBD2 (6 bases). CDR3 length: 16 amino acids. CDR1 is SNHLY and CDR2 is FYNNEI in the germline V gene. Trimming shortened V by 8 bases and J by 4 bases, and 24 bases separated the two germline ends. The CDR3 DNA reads TGTGCCAGCCAATTTGAGACGGACGGGAGACCTTACGAGCAGTACTTC. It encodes CASQFETDGRPYEQYF.

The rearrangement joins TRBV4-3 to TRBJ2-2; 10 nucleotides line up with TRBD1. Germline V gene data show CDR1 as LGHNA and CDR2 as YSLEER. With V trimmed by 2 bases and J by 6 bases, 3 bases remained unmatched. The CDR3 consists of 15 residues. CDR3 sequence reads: CASSQPGTGAGELFF. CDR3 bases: TGCGCCAGCAGCCAACCCGGGACAGGGGCCGGGGAGCTGTTTTTT.

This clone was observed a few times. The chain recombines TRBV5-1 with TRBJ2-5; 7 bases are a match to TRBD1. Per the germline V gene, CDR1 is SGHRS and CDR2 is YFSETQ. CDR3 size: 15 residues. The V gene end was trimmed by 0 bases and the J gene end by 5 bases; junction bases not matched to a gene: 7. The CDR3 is CASSLDSGGGETQYF. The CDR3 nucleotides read TGCGCCAGCAGCTTGGATTCAGGGGGTGGGGAGACCCAGTACTTC. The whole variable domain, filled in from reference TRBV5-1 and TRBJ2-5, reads KAGVTQTPRYLIKTRGQQVTLSCSPISGHRSVSWYQQTPGQGLQFLFEYFSETQRNKGNFPGRFSGRQFSNSRSEMNVSTLELGDSALYLCASSLDSGGGETQYFGPGTRLLVL.

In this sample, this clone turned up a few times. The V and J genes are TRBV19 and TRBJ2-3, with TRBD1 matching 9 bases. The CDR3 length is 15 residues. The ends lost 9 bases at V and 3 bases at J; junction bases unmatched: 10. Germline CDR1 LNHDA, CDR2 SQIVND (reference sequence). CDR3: CASEGGTGLTDTQYF. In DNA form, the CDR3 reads TGTGCCAGCGAGGGCGGGACAGGGTTAACAGATACGCAGTATTTT.

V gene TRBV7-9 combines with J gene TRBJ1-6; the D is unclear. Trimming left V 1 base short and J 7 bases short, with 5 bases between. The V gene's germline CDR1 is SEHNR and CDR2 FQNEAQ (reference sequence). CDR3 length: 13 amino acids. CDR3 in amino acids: CASSLGENSPLHF. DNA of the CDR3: TGTGCCAGCAGCTTAGGGGAGAATTCACCCCTCCACTTT.

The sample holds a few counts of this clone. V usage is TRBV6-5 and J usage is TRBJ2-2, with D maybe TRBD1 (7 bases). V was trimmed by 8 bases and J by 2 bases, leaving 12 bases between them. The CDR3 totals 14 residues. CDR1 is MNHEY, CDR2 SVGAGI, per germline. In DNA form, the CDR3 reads TGTGCCAGCGGGGGGACAGAAAACACCGGGGAGCTGTTTTTT. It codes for CASGGTENTGELFF.